The clone carrying this T cell receptor (beta chain) was picked up many times. Trimming removed 6 bases from V and 7 bases from J; junction bases left unmatched: 8. The CDR3 runs to 14 residues. Per the germline V gene, CDR1 is MNHEY and CDR2 is SVGAGI. This specimen belongs to a study of control samples from healthy donors and cancer patients. Assay used: immunoSEQ multiplex PCR; TCRdb lists only in-frame clones, some missing. The sample shows 90,000 or so clones, approximately 84% of them seen only once. The sequencing sample was made of PBMCs. V usage is TRBV6-5 and J usage is TRBJ1-5, with 8 bases fitting TRBD1. The clonotype was recovered from a man between 65 and 85 years old with lung cancer. CDR3 residues: CASSPGGQRQPQHF. DNA of the CDR3: TGTGCCAGCAGCCCAGGGGGCCAAAGGCAGCCCCAGCATTTT.